This entry lists 31 T cell receptor beta chains sequenced from one sample in a study of blood T cell repertoires in COVID-19. Assay: immunoSEQ multiplex PCR; the TCRdb copy retains only in-frame clones and omits some. This table has about 240,000 clones, about four fifths appearing once. Sequencing used peripheral blood. These receptors all come from a woman older than 75 with acute or convalescent COVID-19.

This clone came up a few times. In DNA, the CDR3 is TGTGCCAGCAGCCGGCAGGGGGCTGGAAACACCATATATTTT. This gives the protein CASSRQGAGNTIYF. This sequence joins TRBV3-1 (or the pseudogene TRBV3-2) and TRBJ1-3; 7 bases are shared with TRBD1. With V trimmed by 4 bases and J by 2 bases, 2 bases remained unmatched. Looked up from germline, CDR1 is LGHDT and CDR2 is YNNKEL (reference sequence). The CDR3 totals 14 residues.

The chain employs TRBV5-1 and TRBJ2-2; TRBD2 aligns across 11 bases. Per germline, CDR1 SGHRS and CDR2 YFSETQ. The CDR3 extends over 15 amino acids. The J segment lost 3 bases and the V segment lost 3 bases, leaving 1 base of the junction unmatched. In nucleotides, the CDR3 is TGCGCCAGCAGCTCACTAGCGGGGGACACCGGGGAGCTGTTTTTT. It encodes CASSSLAGDTGELFF.

V and J are TRBV5-1 and TRBJ2-1; 10 nucleotides align to TRBD1. Per the germline V gene, CDR1 is SGHRS and CDR2 is YFSETQ. V trimming: 4 bases; J trimming: 4 bases; junction bases outside the gene matches: 5. CDR3 length: 15 residues. The CDR3 nucleotides read TGCGCCAGCAGCCGTGGACAGGGGGGGTACAATGAGCAGTTCTTC. It yields the protein CASSRGQGGYNEQFF.

The chain employs TRBV19 and TRBJ1-3; D is possibly TRBD1 (5 bases). This CDR3 spans 14 amino acids. Looked up from germline, CDR1 is LNHDA and CDR2 is SQIVND (reference sequence). V gave up 7 bases and J gave up 0 bases, with 10 bases separating them. In DNA form, the CDR3 reads TGTGCCAGTACCACAGGTGCCTCTGGAAACACCATATATTTT. It is translated as CASTTGASGNTIYF.

This clone was observed a handful of times. Distinct nucleotide sequences in the sample also encode this CDR3. The chain uses TRBV3-1 (or the pseudogene TRBV3-2) and TRBJ1-1; D may be TRBD1 (6 bases). Germline V gene sequence: CDR1 LGHDT, CDR2 YNNKEL (reference sequence). The CDR3 consists of 15 residues. Trimming pared 1 base from V and 1 base from J, leaving 10 bases between. CDR3 amino acids: CASSQGGGPNTEAFF. The DNA of the CDR3 is TGTGCCAGCAGCCAAGGGGGGGGGCCGAACACTGAAGCTTTCTTT.

The chain carries TRBV6-5 and TRBJ1-4; 9 bases align to TRBD1. Germline V gene data show CDR1 as MNHEY and CDR2 as SVGAGI. The CDR3 has 16 amino acids. Unmatched junction bases numbered 10, after V lost 0 bases and J lost 11 bases. The CDR3 DNA reads TGTGCCAGCAGTTACTCGTATAGGGACAGGGTGGCCAAACTGTTTTTT. Protein: CASSYSYRDRVAKLFF.

V and J are TRBV5-5 and TRBJ1-1; TRBD1 is a possible D gene (5 bases). Germline CDR1 SGHKS, CDR2 YYEKEE (reference sequence). V was pared by 4 bases and J by 4 bases, with 14 bases between. The CDR3 has 14 amino acids. CDR3 loop: CASSTQGLGTEAFF. DNA of the CDR3: TGTGCCAGCAGCACCCAGGGACTGGGCACTGAAGCTTTCTTT.

The chain has TRBV7-2 and TRBJ2-1; 10 nucleotides line up with TRBD2. Looked up from germline, CDR1 is SGHTA and CDR2 is FQGNSA. V gave up 1 base and J gave up 8 bases; unmatched junction bases: 8. This CDR3 is built from 16 residues. The CDR3 coding sequence is TGTGCCAGCAGCTTAGTGGGGACTAGCGTCGGGCATGAGCAGTTCTTC. Protein sequence: CASSLVGTSVGHEQFF.

The chain uses TRBV6-4 and TRBJ1-2; 8 bases are shared with TRBD1. Germline V gene sequence: CDR1 MRHNA, CDR2 SNTAGT. The CDR3 sequence is 15 residues long. With 0 bases clipped from V and 4 bases from J, the junction kept 4 bases outside the gene matches. The CDR3 coding sequence is TGTGCCAGCAGTGACTCGAGACAGGGGACCTATGGCTACACCTTC. This codes for CASSDSRQGTYGYTF.

The CDR3, as DNA: TGCAGCGTTGGCAGGGGCTATGGCTACACCTTC. It encodes CSVGRGYGYTF. The chain employs TRBV29-1 and TRBJ1-2; tentatively, D is TRBD1 (6 bases). Germline CDR1 is SQVTM and CDR2 is ANQGSEA. With 4 bases removed from V and 4 bases from J, the gap between germline ends came to 7 bases. The CDR3 runs 11 residues.

J is TRBJ1-2 and V is TRBV7-2; perhaps TRBD1 as D (6 bases). The CDR3 totals 14 residues. V was trimmed by 2 bases and J by 2 bases, leaving 9 bases between them. CDR1 and CDR2 (germline): SGHTA, FQGNSA. The CDR3 coding sequence is TGTGCCAGCAGCTTATCGACAGGCAACTATGGCTACACCTTC. It encodes CASSLSTGNYGYTF.

V is TRBV27 and J is TRBJ2-3, with D possibly TRBD1 on 5 matching bases. Germline lookup yields CDR1 MNHEY and CDR2 SMNVEV (reference sequence). The CDR3 is made up of 14 amino acids. V lost 2 bases and J lost 5, with 11 bases in between. The CDR3 spells CASSLRQGGDTQYF. The DNA for the CDR3 is TGTGCCAGCAGTTTAAGGCAGGGCGGAGATACGCAGTATTTT.

This clone occurred once. This sequence joins TRBV20-1 and TRBJ1-6, with TRBD1 as a possible D gene (6 bases). The V end lost 3 bases, the J end lost 9 bases, and 18 bases lay between the germline ends. The CDR3 has 15 amino acids. Germline lookup yields CDR1 DFQATT and CDR2 SNEGSKA (reference sequence). The CDR3 nucleotides are TGCAGTGCTAGTATGGGGGCCGGTTTGATTTCACCCCTCCACTTT. It specifies CSASMGAGLISPLHF.

This clone was observed a handful of times. The chain has TRBV27 and TRBJ2-1, with TRBD1 matching 11 bases. The CDR3 consists of 20 residues. The V gene end was trimmed by 2 bases and the J gene end by 4 bases; junction bases not matched to a gene: 16. CDR1 is MNHEY, CDR2 SMNVEV, per germline (reference sequence). CDR3 loop: CASSLRTGGRTGKPYNEQFF. CDR3 coding DNA: TGTGCCAGCAGTTTAAGGACAGGGGGCCGGACGGGGAAACCTTACAATGAGCAGTTCTTC.

Comments on this clone: The identical CDR3 is also encoded by other nucleotide sequences in the sample. The chain joins TRBV5-1 to TRBJ2-2; D call uncertain. CDR1 and CDR2 (germline): SGHRS, YFSETQ. The CDR3 covers 14 residues. V was trimmed by 5 bases and J by 1 base, leaving 9 bases between them. The CDR3 region has the DNA TGCGCCAGCAGTTTGACGGGGAACACCGGGGAGCTGTTTTTT. Amino acids: CASSLTGNTGELFF.

This clone has just a few counts. The CDR3 DNA reads as TGTGCCAGCAGCTTAGGGTCAGGGGTTGGCTACACCTTC. Translated, it gives CASSLGSGVGYTF. The chain has TRBV7-3 and TRBJ1-2; D might be TRBD1 (6 bases). V was clipped by 2 bases and J by 7 bases, with 11 bases between them. CDR3 length equals 13 residues. Germline CDR1 reads SGHTA; CDR2 reads FQGTGA.

The rearrangement uses TRBV5-1 and TRBJ1-5; D is unclear. V shed 0 bases and J shed 1 base, with 8 bases lying between them. This CDR3 region has 15 residues. The germline V gene encodes CDR1 SGHRS and CDR2 YFSETQ. CDR3 region: CASSLGWQSNQPQHF. The DNA of the CDR3 is TGCGCCAGCAGCTTGGGTTGGCAGAGCAATCAGCCCCAGCATTTT. Using reference TRBV5-1 and TRBJ1-5 for the parts outside the CDR3, the full variable domain is KAGVTQTPRYLIKTRGQQVTLSCSPISGHRSVSWYQQTPGQGLQFLFEYFSETQRNKGNFPGRFSGRQFSNSRSEMNVSTLELGDSALYLCASSLGWQSNQPQHFGDGTRLSIL.

V and J are TRBV5-4 and TRBJ2-7, with D perhaps TRBD2 (7 bases). The CDR3 runs 14 residues. In germline, CDR1 is SGHNT, CDR2 YYREEE (reference sequence). V lost 7 bases to trimming and J lost 0 bases, with 14 bases between them. The CDR3 bases are TGTGCCAGCCAAAGGGGGGGAGGCTCCTACGAGCAGTACTTC. It codes for CASQRGGGSYEQYF.

The chain recombines TRBV5-6 with TRBJ2-7, with D possibly being TRBD1 (6 bases). The V end lost 0 bases, the J end lost 3 bases, and 13 bases lay between the germline ends. This CDR3 contains 15 residues. Germline V gene sequence: CDR1 SGHDT, CDR2 YYEEEE. CDR3 in amino acids: CASSLDGRGGYEQYF. The CDR3 nucleotides are TGTGCCAGCAGCTTGGATGGCAGGGGCGGCTACGAGCAGTACTTC.

V and J are TRBV7-9 and TRBJ2-4; 11 bases match TRBD1. The CDR3 length is 14 residues. Trimming took 5 bases from V and 7 from J; bases not matched to a gene: 4. From germline, CDR1 is SEHNR and CDR2 FQNEAQ (reference sequence). The CDR3 DNA reads TGTGCCAGCAGCCCCGGGACAGGGGGGAACATTCAGTACTTC. Translation gives CASSPGTGGNIQYF.

The chain recombines TRBV2 with TRBJ1-1, with 8 bases aligning to TRBD1. The ends lost 4 bases at V and 5 bases at J; junction bases unmatched: 9. This CDR3 region has 15 residues. From germline, CDR1 is SNHLY and CDR2 FYNNEI. DNA of the CDR3: TGTGCCAGCAGTGTACTAGCAGGGGGCTATACTGAAGCTTTCTTT. Amino acid sequence: CASSVLAGGYTEAFF.

This chain uses TRBV3-1 (or the pseudogene TRBV3-2) with TRBJ1-2; 10 bases map to TRBD1. Trimming cost V 1 base and J 0 bases; bases outside gene matches: 5. Germline assignment: CDR1 LGHDT and CDR2 YNNKEL (reference sequence). The CDR3 length is 17 residues. CDR3 bases: TGTGCCAGCAGCCAAGGGGACAGGGGATATACTAACTATGGCTACACCTTC. Translation: CASSQGDRGYTNYGYTF.

In the case of this clone: The junction shows a germline mismatch at one end, possibly a read error. The gene calls are TRBV7-9 and TRBJ1-3, with a tentative D call TRBD1 (5 bases). Per germline, CDR1 SEHNR and CDR2 FQNEAQ (reference sequence). This CDR3 spans 16 amino acids. CDR3 in DNA: TGTGCCAGCAGCTTAGAAGGTGTCAGGGCTGGGAACACCATATATTTT. It translates to CASSLEGVRAGNTIYF.

This chain connects TRBV14 to TRBJ1-4; 9 bases match TRBD1. V trimming: 4 bases; J trimming: 3 bases; junction bases outside the gene matches: 3. The CDR3 consists of 15 residues. The V gene's germline CDR1 is SGHDN and CDR2 FVKESK. As DNA, the CDR3 is TGTGCCAGCAGCCTGGGGACAGGGTCTAATGAAAAACTGTTTTTT. The encoded protein is CASSLGTGSNEKLFF.

The V and J genes are TRBV20-1 and TRBJ1-1; TRBD1 is a possible D gene (5 bases). From germline, CDR1 is DFQATT and CDR2 SNEGSKA (reference sequence). The V gene lost 7 bases and the J gene lost 6 bases, with 12 bases spanning the gap. The CDR3 has 11 amino acids. CDR3 nucleotides: TGCAGTGTTTGGACATACGCTGAAGCTTTCTTT. Its protein product is CSVWTYAEAFF.

This rearrangement joins TRBV7-9 to TRBJ2-3; 11 bases align to TRBD2. The length of the CDR3 is 17 residues. The junction had 7 bases not matched to a gene; V was cut back by 5 bases and J by 0 bases. Germline CDR1 is SEHNR and CDR2 is FQNEAQ (reference sequence). In DNA form, the CDR3 reads TGTGCCAGCAGCCCATATAGCGGGGGGGCTAGCACAGATACGCAGTATTTT. As protein: CASSPYSGGASTDTQYF.

Of note for this clone: At one end, the junction sequence differs from germline, possibly due to a read error. The chain recombines TRBV7-7 with TRBJ1-4; D remains ambiguous. The length of the CDR3 is 13 residues. In germline, CDR1 is SSHAT, CDR2 FNYEAQ (reference sequence). In DNA form, the CDR3 reads TGTGCTAGCAGCTTAGCAGCGACCGAAAAACTGTTTTTT. This encodes CASSLAATEKLFF.

The V call is TRBV6-2 or TRBV6-3, the J call TRBJ1-1; no reliable D call. Trimming stripped 2 bases from V and 0 bases from J, with 13 bases between. Germline-derived CDR1 and CDR2 are MNHEY and SVGEGT. This CDR3 is built from 16 residues. In DNA, the CDR3 is TGTGCCAGCAGTTACCCCGGTGGGAGAATGAACACTGAAGCTTTCTTT. Residues: CASSYPGGRMNTEAFF.

This sequence joins TRBV7-3 and TRBJ1-2; 8 nucleotides align to TRBD1. The trim removed 2 bases at V and 6 bases at J, leaving 5 bases unmatched. The CDR3 extends over 14 amino acids. Germline V gene sequence: CDR1 SGHTA, CDR2 FQGTGA. CDR3 bases: TGTGCCAGCAGCTTAGCAGGGGGCAGCGATGGCTACACCTTC. Its translation: CASSLAGGSDGYTF.

The CDR3, as DNA: TGCAGCGCCGGGACAGTAGCATATGAAAAACTGTTTTTT. The encoded protein is CSAGTVAYEKLFF. V gene TRBV29-1 combines with J gene TRBJ1-4; 7 nucleotides line up with TRBD1. This CDR3 is 13 amino acids long. CDR1 SQVTM and CDR2 ANQGSEA come from the germline V gene. V lost 7 bases and J lost 6; bases outside the gene matches: 8. Full variable domain (rest looked up from reference TRBV29-1 and TRBJ1-4): SAVISQKPSRDICQRGTSLTIQCQVDSQVTMMFWYRQQPGQSLTLIATANQGSEATYESGFVIDKFPISRPNLTFSTLTVSNMSPEDSSIYLCSAGTVAYEKLFFGSGTQLSVL.

The rearrangement joins TRBV10-3 to TRBJ2-1, with 7 bases matching TRBD1. Trimming removed 6 bases from V and 2 bases from J; junction bases left unmatched: 7. This CDR3 spans 15 amino acids. The germline gives CDR1 ENHRY, CDR2 SYGVKD. The CDR3 region is CAIRGDSLPYNEQFF. CDR3 bases: TGTGCCATCAGAGGGGACAGCCTACCCTACAATGAGCAGTTCTTC.